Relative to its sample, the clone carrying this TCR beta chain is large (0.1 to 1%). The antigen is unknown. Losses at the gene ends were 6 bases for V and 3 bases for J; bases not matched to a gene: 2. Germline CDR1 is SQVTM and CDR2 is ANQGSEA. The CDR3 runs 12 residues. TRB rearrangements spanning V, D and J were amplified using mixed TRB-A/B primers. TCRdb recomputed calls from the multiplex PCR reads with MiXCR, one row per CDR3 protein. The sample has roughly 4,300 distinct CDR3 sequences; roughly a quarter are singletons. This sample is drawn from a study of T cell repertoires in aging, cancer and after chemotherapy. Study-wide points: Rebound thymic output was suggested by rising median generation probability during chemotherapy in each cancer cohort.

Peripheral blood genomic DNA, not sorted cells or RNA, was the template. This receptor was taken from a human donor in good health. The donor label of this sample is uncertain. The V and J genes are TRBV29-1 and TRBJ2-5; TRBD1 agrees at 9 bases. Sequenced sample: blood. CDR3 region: CSVTGGKETQYF. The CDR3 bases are TGCAGCGTGACAGGGGGTAAAGAGACCCAGTACTTC.